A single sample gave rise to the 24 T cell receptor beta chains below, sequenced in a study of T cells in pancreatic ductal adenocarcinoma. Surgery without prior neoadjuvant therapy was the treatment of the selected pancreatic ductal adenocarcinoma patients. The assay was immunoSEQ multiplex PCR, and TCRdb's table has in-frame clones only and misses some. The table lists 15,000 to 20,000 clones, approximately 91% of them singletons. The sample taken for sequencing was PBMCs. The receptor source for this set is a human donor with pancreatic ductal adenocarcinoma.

The CDR3 bases are TGTGCCGGGGGACAGGGCTACGAGCAGTACTTC. It yields the protein CAGGQGYEQYF. The rearrangement links TRBV6-5 to TRBJ2-7; 9 positions match TRBD1. The V gene's germline CDR1 is MNHEY and CDR2 SVGAGI. The CDR3 sequence is 11 residues long. The ends lost 11 bases at V and 3 bases at J; junction bases unmatched: 2.

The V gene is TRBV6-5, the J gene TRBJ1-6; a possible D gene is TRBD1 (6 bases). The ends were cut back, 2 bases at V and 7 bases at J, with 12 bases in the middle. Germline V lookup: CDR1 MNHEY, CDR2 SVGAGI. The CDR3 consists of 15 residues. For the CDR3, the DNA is TGTGCCAGCAGTTACATCAGGGGTGTAAATTCACCCCTCCACTTT. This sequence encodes CASSYIRGVNSPLHF.

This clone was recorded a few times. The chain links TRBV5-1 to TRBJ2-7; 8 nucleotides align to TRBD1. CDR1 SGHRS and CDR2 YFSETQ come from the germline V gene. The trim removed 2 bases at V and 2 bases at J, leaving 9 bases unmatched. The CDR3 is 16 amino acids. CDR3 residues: CASSFGTGTGTYEQYF. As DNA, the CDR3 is TGCGCCAGCAGCTTTGGAACCGGGACAGGTACCTACGAGCAGTACTTC.

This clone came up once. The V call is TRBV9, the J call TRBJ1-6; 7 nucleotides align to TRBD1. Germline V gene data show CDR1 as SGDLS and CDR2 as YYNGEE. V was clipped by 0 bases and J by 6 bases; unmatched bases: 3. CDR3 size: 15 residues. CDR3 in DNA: TGTGCCAGCAGCGTAGTCGGGACAGCTAATTCACCCCTCCACTTT. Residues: CASSVVGTANSPLHF.

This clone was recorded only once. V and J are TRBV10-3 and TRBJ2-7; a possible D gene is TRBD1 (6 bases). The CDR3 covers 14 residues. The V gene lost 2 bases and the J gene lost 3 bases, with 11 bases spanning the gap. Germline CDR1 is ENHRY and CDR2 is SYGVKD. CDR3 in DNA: TGTGCCATCAGTGAGAGTGGGACATTCTACGAGCAGTACTTC. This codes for CAISESGTFYEQYF.

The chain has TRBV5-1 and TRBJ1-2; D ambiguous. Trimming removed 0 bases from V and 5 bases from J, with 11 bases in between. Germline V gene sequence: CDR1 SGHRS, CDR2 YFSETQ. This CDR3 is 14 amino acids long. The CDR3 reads CASSLGGFEYGYTF. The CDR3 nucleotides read TGCGCCAGCAGCTTGGGAGGGTTTGAATATGGCTACACCTTC.

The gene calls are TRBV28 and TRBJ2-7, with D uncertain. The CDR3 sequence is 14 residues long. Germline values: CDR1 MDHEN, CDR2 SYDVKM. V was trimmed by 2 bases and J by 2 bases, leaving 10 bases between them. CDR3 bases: TGTGCCAGCAGTTTAGTGGTCAGTACCTACGAGCAGTACTTC. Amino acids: CASSLVVSTYEQYF.

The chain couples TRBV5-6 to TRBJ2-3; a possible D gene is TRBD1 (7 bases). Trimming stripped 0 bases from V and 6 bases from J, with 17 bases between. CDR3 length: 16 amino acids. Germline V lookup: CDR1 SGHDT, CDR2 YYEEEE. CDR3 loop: CASSLGGGGRTDTQYF. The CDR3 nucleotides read TGTGCCAGCAGCTTGGGCGGAGGGGGCCGAACGGATACGCAGTATTTT.

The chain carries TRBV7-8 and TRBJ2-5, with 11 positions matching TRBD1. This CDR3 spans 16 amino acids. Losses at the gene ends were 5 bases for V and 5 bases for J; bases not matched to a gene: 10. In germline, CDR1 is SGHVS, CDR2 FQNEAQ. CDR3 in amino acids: CASSPTGTGGGETQYF. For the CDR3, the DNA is TGTGCCAGCAGCCCAACGGGGACAGGGGGTGGGGAGACCCAGTACTTC.

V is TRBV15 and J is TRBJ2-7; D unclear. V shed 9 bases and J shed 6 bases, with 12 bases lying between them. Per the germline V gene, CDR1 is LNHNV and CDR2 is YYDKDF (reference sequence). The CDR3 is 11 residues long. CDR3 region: CATSQVSEQYF. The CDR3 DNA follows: TGTGCCACTTCCCAGGTGAGCGAGCAGTACTTC. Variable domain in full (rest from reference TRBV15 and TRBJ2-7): DAMVIQNPRYQVTQFGKPVTLSCSQTLNHNVMYWYQQKSSQAPKLLFHYYDKDFNNEADTPDNFQSRRPNTSFCFLDIRSPGLGDTAMYLCATSQVSEQYFGPGTRLTVT.

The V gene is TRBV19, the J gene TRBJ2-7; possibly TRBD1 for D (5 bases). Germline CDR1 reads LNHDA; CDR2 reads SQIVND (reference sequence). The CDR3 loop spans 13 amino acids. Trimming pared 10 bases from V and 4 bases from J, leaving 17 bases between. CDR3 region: CANPGRADYEQYF. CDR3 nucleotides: TGTGCCAACCCGGGCAGGGCAGATTACGAGCAGTACTTC.

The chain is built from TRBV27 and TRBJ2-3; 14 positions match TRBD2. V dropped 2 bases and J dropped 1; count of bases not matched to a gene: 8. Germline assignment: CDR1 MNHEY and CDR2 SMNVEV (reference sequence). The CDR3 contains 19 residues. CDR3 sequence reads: CASSLRGLAGAFGTDTQYF. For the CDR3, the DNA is TGTGCCAGCAGTTTAAGGGGACTAGCGGGGGCCTTTGGCACAGATACGCAGTATTTT.

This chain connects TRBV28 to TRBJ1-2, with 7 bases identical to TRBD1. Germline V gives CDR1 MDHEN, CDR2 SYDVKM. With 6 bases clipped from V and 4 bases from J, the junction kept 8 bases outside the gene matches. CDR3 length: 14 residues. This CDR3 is CASRLTGTVYGYTF. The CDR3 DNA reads TGTGCCAGCAGGCTCACCGGGACAGTCTATGGCTACACCTTC.

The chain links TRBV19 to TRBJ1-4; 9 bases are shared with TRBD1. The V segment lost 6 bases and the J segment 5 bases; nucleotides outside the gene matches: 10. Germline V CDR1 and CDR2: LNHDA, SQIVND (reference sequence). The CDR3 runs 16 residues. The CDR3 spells CASSVFTGTGNEKLFF. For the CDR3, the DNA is TGTGCCAGTAGCGTATTTACCGGGACAGGGAATGAAAAACTGTTTTTT. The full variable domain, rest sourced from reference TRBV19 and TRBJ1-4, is DGGITQSPKYLFRKEGQNVTLSCEQNLNHDAMYWYRQDPGQGLRLIYYSQIVNDFQKGDIAEGYSVSREKKESFPLTVTSAQKNPTAFYLCASSVFTGTGNEKLFFGSGTQLSVL.

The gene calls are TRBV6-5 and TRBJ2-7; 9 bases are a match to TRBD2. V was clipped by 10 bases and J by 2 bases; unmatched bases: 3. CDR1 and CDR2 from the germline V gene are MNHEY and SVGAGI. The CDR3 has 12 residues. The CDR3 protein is CATAGGTYEQYF. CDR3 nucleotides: TGTGCCACTGCGGGGGGGACCTACGAGCAGTACTTC.

The CDR3 region is CASSLGRQGEQPQHF. The CDR3, as DNA: TGCGCCAGCAGCTTAGGGAGACAGGGCGAACAGCCCCAGCATTTT. This chain links TRBV5-1 with TRBJ1-5; 7 bases fit TRBD1. The germline CDR1 and CDR2 sequences are SGHRS and YFSETQ. V gave up 2 bases and J gave up 7 bases; unmatched junction bases: 9. The CDR3 length is 15 residues. The variable domain in full, with the rest retrieved from reference TRBV5-1 and TRBJ1-5, is KAGVTQTPRYLIKTRGQQVTLSCSPISGHRSVSWYQQTPGQGLQFLFEYFSETQRNKGNFPGRFSGRQFSNSRSEMNVSTLELGDSALYLCASSLGRQGEQPQHFGDGTRLSIL.

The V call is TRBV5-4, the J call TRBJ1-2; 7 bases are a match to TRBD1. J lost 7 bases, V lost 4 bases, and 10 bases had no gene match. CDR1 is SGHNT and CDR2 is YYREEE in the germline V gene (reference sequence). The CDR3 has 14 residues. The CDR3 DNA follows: TGTGCCAGCAGCGCTGAACAGGGGCTTGGTGGCTACACCTTC. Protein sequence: CASSAEQGLGGYTF.

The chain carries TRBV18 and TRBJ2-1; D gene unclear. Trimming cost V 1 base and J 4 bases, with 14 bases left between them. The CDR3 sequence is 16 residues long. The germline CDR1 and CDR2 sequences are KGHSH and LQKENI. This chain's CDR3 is CASSPLPQIEYNEQFF. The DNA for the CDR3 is TGTGCCAGCTCACCACTTCCACAGATAGAATACAATGAGCAGTTCTTC.

The CDR3 DNA is TGTGCCAGCAGCGAGGACAGCTCCTATGGCTACACCTTC. Amino acids: CASSEDSSYGYTF. The chain has TRBV2 and TRBJ1-2; possible D gene TRBD1, 6 bases. V lost 6 bases and J lost 4, with 12 bases in between. CDR1 and CDR2 (germline): SNHLY, FYNNEI. This CDR3 contains 13 residues.

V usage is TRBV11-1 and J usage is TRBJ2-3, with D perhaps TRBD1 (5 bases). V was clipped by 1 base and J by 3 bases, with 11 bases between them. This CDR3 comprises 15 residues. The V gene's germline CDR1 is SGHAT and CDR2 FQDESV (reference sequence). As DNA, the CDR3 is TGTGCCAGCAGCTTAGAGGCAGGGCGTACAGATACGCAGTATTTT. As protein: CASSLEAGRTDTQYF. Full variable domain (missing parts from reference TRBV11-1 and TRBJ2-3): EAEVAQSPRYKITEKSQAVAFWCDPISGHATLYWYRQILGQGPELLVQFQDESVVDDSQLPKDRFSAERLKGVDSTLKIQPAELGDSAMYLCASSLEAGRTDTQYFGPGTRLTVL.

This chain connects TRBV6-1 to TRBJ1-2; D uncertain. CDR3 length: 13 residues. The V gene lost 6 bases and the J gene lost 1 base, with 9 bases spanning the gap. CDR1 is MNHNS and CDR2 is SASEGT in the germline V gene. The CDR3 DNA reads TGTGCCAGCAGGTTCAGTGGTAACTATGGCTACACCTTC. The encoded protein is CASRFSGNYGYTF.

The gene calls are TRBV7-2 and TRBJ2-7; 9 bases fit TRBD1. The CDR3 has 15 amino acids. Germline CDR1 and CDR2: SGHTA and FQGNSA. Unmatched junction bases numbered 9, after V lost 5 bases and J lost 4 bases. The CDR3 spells CASSPRTGVGYEQYF. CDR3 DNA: TGTGCCAGCAGCCCGAGGACAGGGGTAGGGTACGAGCAGTACTTC.

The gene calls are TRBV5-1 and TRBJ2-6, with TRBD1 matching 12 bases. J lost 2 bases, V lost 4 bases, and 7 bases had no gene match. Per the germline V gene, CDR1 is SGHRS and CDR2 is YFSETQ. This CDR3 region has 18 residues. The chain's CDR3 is CASSPGTGGGTGANVLTF. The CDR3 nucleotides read TGCGCCAGCAGCCCGGGGACAGGGGGCGGAACTGGGGCCAACGTCCTGACTTTC.

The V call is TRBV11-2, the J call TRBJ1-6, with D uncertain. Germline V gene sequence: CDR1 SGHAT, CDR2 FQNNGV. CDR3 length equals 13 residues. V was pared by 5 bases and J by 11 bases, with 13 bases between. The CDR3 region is CASSPLRVTPLHF. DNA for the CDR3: TGTGCCAGCAGCCCACTCCGGGTGACACCCCTCCACTTT. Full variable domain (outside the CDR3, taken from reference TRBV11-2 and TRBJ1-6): EAGVAQSPRYKIIEKRQSVAFWCNPISGHATLYWYQQILGQGPKLLIQFQNNGVVDDSQLPKDRFSAERLKGVDSTLKIQPAKLEDSAVYLCASSPLRVTPLHFGNGTRLTVT.